The 9 T cell receptor beta chains below all came from one sample that was sequenced in a study of blood T cell repertoires in COVID-19. The assay was immunoSEQ multiplex PCR, and TCRdb's table has in-frame clones only and misses some. Of approximately 310,000 clones listed, about 89% are singletons. The source material was peripheral blood. These receptor sequences come from a woman aged 50 to 60 who had recovered from COVID-19.

This chain's CDR3 is CASSSQGSSSGANVLTF. As DNA, the CDR3 is TGTGCCAGCAGCTCACAGGGCTCAAGCTCTGGGGCCAACGTCCTGACTTTC. The V gene is TRBV7-9, the J gene TRBJ2-6; a possible D gene is TRBD1 (6 bases). The V and J ends lost 4 bases and 0 bases respectively, with 13 bases between them. Looked up from germline, CDR1 is SEHNR and CDR2 is FQNEAQ (reference sequence). CDR3 length equals 17 residues.

The J gene is TRBJ1-4, the V gene TRBV10-1, with D tentatively TRBD1 (6 bases). Germline CDR1 is WNHNN and CDR2 is SYGVQD (reference sequence). V was shortened by 5 bases and J by 8 bases, with 12 bases between the two germline ends. The CDR3 loop spans 13 amino acids. CDR3 DNA sequence: TGCGCCAGCAGTCCGGGACACGGAGAAAAACTGTTTTTT. Translation: CASSPGHGEKLFF.

This clone was detected once. The chain links TRBV11-2 to TRBJ2-1; TRBD2 matches at 7 bases. V dropped 5 bases and J dropped 10; count of bases not matched to a gene: 8. CDR3 length: 13 residues. Germline loops: CDR1 SGHAT, CDR2 FQNNGV. The CDR3 sequence is CASSRRLAGEQFF. The CDR3 DNA reads as TGTGCCAGCAGCCGCAGACTAGCTGGGGAGCAGTTCTTC.

The chain links TRBV5-4 to TRBJ1-6, with 7 bases lining up with TRBD1. V gave up 2 bases and J gave up 9 bases; unmatched junction bases: 11. Germline values: CDR1 SGHNT, CDR2 YYREEE (reference sequence). The CDR3 is made up of 16 amino acids. The CDR3 sequence is CASSLAGGSRGSPLHF. The CDR3 nucleotides read TGTGCCAGCAGCTTAGCAGGGGGGTCTCGGGGTTCACCCCTCCACTTT.

V gene TRBV28 combines with J gene TRBJ2-7; TRBD2 matches 7 bases. The CDR3 contains 16 residues. The J segment lost 4 bases and the V segment lost 4 bases, leaving 13 bases of the junction unmatched. Germline V CDR1 and CDR2: MDHEN, SYDVKM. CDR3 DNA sequence: TGTGCCAGCAGTTCCACCATACTCAGCGGGATTTACGAGCAGTACTTC. Its protein product is CASSSTILSGIYEQYF.

The chain is built from TRBV7-6 and TRBJ2-1; TRBD2 might be the D (6 bases). The CDR3 has 21 amino acids. The germline gives CDR1 SGHVS, CDR2 FNYEAQ. V lost 4 bases and J 0 bases, leaving 28 bases between the germline ends. In DNA, the CDR3 is TGTGCCAGCAGCTCCACTAATGGTGGTGGCGGGGTCCTAAGCTCCTACAATGAGCAGTTCTTC. This encodes CASSSTNGGGGVLSSYNEQFF. Drawing the rest from reference TRBV7-6 and TRBJ2-1, the complete variable domain is GAGVSQSPRYKVTKRGQDVALRCDPISGHVSLYWYRQALGQGPEFLTYFNYEAQQDKSGLPNDRFSAERPEGSISTLTIQRTEQRDSAMYRCASSSTNGGGGVLSSYNEQFFGPGTRLTVL.

The rearrangement joins TRBV12-3 or TRBV12-4 to TRBJ1-1; weak D call: TRBD1 (6 bases). V lost 5 bases and J 1 base, leaving 8 bases between the germline ends. The CDR3 extends over 13 amino acids. CDR3 amino acids: CASSTDRNTEAFF. The CDR3 bases are TGTGCCAGCAGTACGGACAGGAACACTGAAGCTTTCTTT.

The chain links TRBV28 to TRBJ1-2; TRBD1 matches 12 bases. The CDR3 has 13 residues. Germline CDR1 reads MDHEN; CDR2 reads SYDVKM. The V segment lost 6 bases and the J segment 6 bases; nucleotides outside the gene matches: 2. This CDR3 reads CASRGTGGNGYTF. CDR3 sequence (DNA): TGTGCCAGCAGAGGGACAGGGGGCAATGGCTACACCTTC.

This clone was recorded a few times. The V and J genes are TRBV28 and TRBJ1-5; D call uncertain. Germline-derived CDR1 and CDR2 are MDHEN and SYDVKM. V was cut by 10 bases and J by 2 bases, with 12 bases left in between. The CDR3 extends over 13 amino acids. This CDR3 is CATYGRGNQPQHF. CDR3 nucleotide sequence: TGTGCCACCTACGGGAGAGGCAATCAGCCCCAGCATTTT.